These 19 T cell receptor beta chains were all obtained from the same sample, sequenced in a study of OX40 agonist ivuxolimab in advanced cancers. Data came from immunoSEQ multiplex PCR; TCRdb stores just in-frame clones and leaves some out. Altogether 50,000 to 70,000 clones are present, around 88% being singletons, with the ten largest covering approximately 11%. This specimen was CD4+ or CD8+ T cells sorted from blood, taken in a trial of the OX40 agonist ivuxolimab. The receptors come from an adult with an advanced solid tumor such as melanoma, head and neck, liver or kidney cancer.

The chain links TRBV2 to TRBJ2-7, with 7 bases aligning to TRBD1. V was pared by 8 bases and J by 0 bases, with 4 bases of the junction left unmatched. This CDR3 region has 13 residues. In germline, CDR1 is SNHLY, CDR2 FYNNEI. CDR3 bases: TGTGCCAGCGACAGGGCCCTCTCCTACGAGCAGTACTTC. It is translated as CASDRALSYEQYF.

This chain joins TRBV19 and TRBJ1-1, with D perhaps TRBD1 (5 bases). Germline CDR1 is LNHDA and CDR2 is SQIVND (reference sequence). The CDR3 loop spans 13 amino acids. V was shortened by 4 bases and J by 7 bases, with 13 bases between the two germline ends. CDR3 sequence: CASSNYRTREAFF. In DNA form, the CDR3 reads TGTGCCAGTAGTAACTACAGGACCCGTGAAGCTTTCTTT.

CDR3 residues: CASSLHPVGTDTQYF. The CDR3 bases are TGTGCCAGCAGCCTCCATCCGGTGGGCACAGATACGCAGTATTTT. The chain carries TRBV7-8 and TRBJ2-3; no clear D gene. V lost 5 bases and J 1 base, leaving 13 bases between the germline ends. This CDR3 contains 15 residues. Germline-derived CDR1 and CDR2 are SGHVS and FQNEAQ.

J is TRBJ1-1 and V is TRBV12-5; TRBD1 aligns across 8 bases. Germline V gene data show CDR1 as LGHNT and CDR2 as FRNRAP. The CDR3 consists of 15 residues. V shed 2 bases, J shed 4 bases, and the junction held 6 bases outside the gene matches. CDR3 coding DNA: TGTGCTAGTGGTTTGACAACAGGGGGGATCACTGAAGCTTTCTTT. This gives the protein CASGLTTGGITEAFF.

The gene calls are TRBV27 and TRBJ2-2; D may be TRBD2 (6 bases). The V end was cut by 3 bases, the J end by 6 bases, with 14 bases between. The CDR3 runs 15 residues. Germline loops: CDR1 MNHEY, CDR2 SMNVEV (reference sequence). As DNA, the CDR3 is TGTGCCAGCAGTTTCAGACTAGATCTCTCCGGGGAGCTGTTTTTT. Residues: CASSFRLDLSGELFF.

This chain uses TRBV27 with TRBJ2-7; TRBD2 matches at 7 bases. V lost 0 bases, J lost 2 bases, and 4 bases stayed unmatched. Germline lookup yields CDR1 MNHEY and CDR2 SMNVEV (reference sequence). This CDR3 contains 15 residues. CDR3 DNA sequence: TGTGCCAGCAGTTTATCTAACGGGGGGACCTACGAGCAGTACTTC. Its protein is CASSLSNGGTYEQYF.

This clone was recorded a few times. V usage is TRBV27 and J usage is TRBJ2-3; D is ambiguous. The CDR3 has 14 amino acids. V gave up 4 bases and J gave up 1 base, with 9 bases separating them. Germline lookup yields CDR1 MNHEY and CDR2 SMNVEV (reference sequence). CDR3 in DNA: TGTGCCAGCAGTTATTTCGGTGGCACAGATACGCAGTATTTT. Its protein product is CASSYFGGTDTQYF.

V and J are TRBV5-4 and TRBJ2-3; D is unresolved. This CDR3 is 14 amino acids long. Germline V gene lookup returns CDR1 SGHNT and CDR2 YYREEE (reference sequence). With 3 bases removed from V and 2 bases from J, the gap between germline ends came to 10 bases. In DNA form, the CDR3 reads TGTGCCAGCAGCTACGAGGTAAACACAGATACGCAGTATTTT. This sequence encodes CASSYEVNTDTQYF. Full variable domain (remainder filled in from reference TRBV5-4 and TRBJ2-3): ETGVTQSPTHLIKTRGQQVTLRCSSQSGHNTVSWYQQALGQGPQFIFQYYREEENGRGNFPPRFSGLQFPNYSSELNVNALELDDSALYLCASSYEVNTDTQYFGPGTRLTVL.

The V call is TRBV4-3, the J call TRBJ1-5; D is unresolved. Trimming left V 0 bases short and J 5 bases short, with 8 bases between. The CDR3 is 14 amino acids. The germline V gene has CDR1 LGHNA and CDR2 YSLEER. The CDR3 protein is CASSQDRTDQPQHF. Written as DNA, the CDR3 is TGCGCCAGCAGCCAAGATCGAACCGATCAGCCCCAGCATTTT.

The chain links TRBV5-4 to TRBJ1-4, with D possibly being TRBD1 (5 bases). Per the germline V gene, CDR1 is SGHNT and CDR2 is YYREEE (reference sequence). There are 14 residues in the CDR3. V was pared by 3 bases and J by 5 bases, with 11 bases between. The CDR3 DNA is TGTGCCAGCAGCTACGACAGATTAAATGAAAAACTGTTTTTT. This translates into CASSYDRLNEKLFF.

In its sample, this clone ranks as medium-sized (0.01 to 0.1%). The V call is TRBV7-9, the J call TRBJ1-6; D uncertain. V was clipped by 6 bases and J by 10 bases, with 16 bases between them. This CDR3 has 14 amino acids. CDR1 SEHNR and CDR2 FQNEAQ come from the germline V gene (reference sequence). The CDR3 region has the DNA TGTGCCAGCAGACTGACCGGGGAAGGATCACCCCTCCACTTT. This sequence encodes CASRLTGEGSPLHF.

The rearrangement links TRBV9 to TRBJ1-2, with a tentative D call TRBD1 (6 bases). The V gene's germline CDR1 is SGDLS and CDR2 YYNGEE. This CDR3 is built from 15 residues. V shed 2 bases and J shed 0 bases, with 11 bases lying between them. The CDR3 region is CASSVWGHPNYGYTF. The CDR3 bases are TGTGCCAGCAGCGTTTGGGGACACCCTAACTATGGCTACACCTTC. The entire variable domain, with the rest obtained from reference TRBV9 and TRBJ1-2, is as follows: DSGVTQTPKHLITATGQRVTLRCSPRSGDLSVYWYQQSLDQGLQFLIQYYNGEERAKGNILERFSAQQFPDLHSELNLSSLELGDSALYFCASSVWGHPNYGYTFGSGTRLTVV.

The chain joins TRBV27 to TRBJ1-5; no reliable D call. V lost 5 bases and J lost 2, with 16 bases in between. The CDR3 has 16 amino acids. CDR1 MNHEY and CDR2 SMNVEV come from the germline V gene (reference sequence). CDR3 bases: TGTGCCAGCAGTCCGACGGATCGAACCCGCAATCAGCCCCAGCATTTT. Translated, it gives CASSPTDRTRNQPQHF.

The gene calls are TRBV5-6 and TRBJ2-7; D is tentatively TRBD1 or TRBD2 (5 bases each). From germline, CDR1 is SGHDT and CDR2 YYEEEE. CDR3 length equals 16 residues. With 0 bases removed from V and 2 bases from J, the gap between germline ends came to 15 bases. CDR3 residues: CASSLVAGTIPYEQYF. The CDR3 nucleotides read TGTGCCAGCAGCTTGGTCGCAGGGACCATACCCTACGAGCAGTACTTC.

The chain joins TRBV10-3 to TRBJ2-2, with 8 positions matching TRBD2. CDR3 length: 19 amino acids. The germline V gene has CDR1 ENHRY and CDR2 SYGVKD. The V gene end was trimmed by 8 bases and the J gene end by 2 bases; junction bases not matched to a gene: 19. In DNA, the CDR3 is TGTGCCATCCCCCGGCGGGGACTAGTGGGGGACACAAACACCGGGGAGCTGTTTTTT. Translating it yields CAIPRRGLVGDTNTGELFF.

The chain employs TRBV4-2 and TRBJ2-3; D is unclear. This CDR3 is 14 amino acids long. CDR1 is LGHNA, CDR2 YNFKEQ, per germline. V lost 4 bases, J lost 5 bases, and 13 bases lay in between. The CDR3, as DNA: TGTGCCAGCAGCCTAACCTTCCCCGGAGATACGCAGTATTTT. Its protein product is CASSLTFPGDTQYF.

This chain joins TRBV7-3 and TRBJ2-7; TRBD1 agrees at 8 bases. Looked up from germline, CDR1 is SGHTA and CDR2 is FQGTGA. V gave up 1 base and J gave up 6 bases; unmatched junction bases: 2. The CDR3 consists of 13 residues. This CDR3 is CASSLITGGEQYF. In DNA form, the CDR3 reads TGTGCCAGCAGCTTAATCACAGGGGGCGAGCAGTACTTC.

The rearrangement joins TRBV6-5 to TRBJ2-2; TRBD1 aligns across 9 bases. V shed 8 bases and J 6 bases; nucleotides not matched to a gene: 10. The CDR3 is 15 amino acids. Germline V lookup: CDR1 MNHEY, CDR2 SVGAGI. CDR3: CASAPGTGRSGELFF. For the CDR3, the DNA is TGTGCCAGCGCTCCCGGGACAGGGAGGTCCGGGGAGCTGTTTTTT.

This clone came up a few times. The chain uses TRBV11-2 and TRBJ1-1; TRBD1 agrees at 8 bases. Losses at the gene ends were 8 bases for V and 5 bases for J; bases not matched to a gene: 10. CDR1 is SGHAT and CDR2 is FQNNGV in the germline V gene. The CDR3 runs to 14 residues. The CDR3 nucleotides are TGTGCCAGCCTTCCTACAGGGGGAGGAACTGAAGCTTTCTTT. Protein: CASLPTGGGTEAFF.